The source of this TCR beta chain is a study of prognosis after radiotherapy for stage I lung cancer. In the study overall: Several patients developed post-radiotherapy distant metastases at median approximately 7 months; about 15 had no significant progression.

Every member of the patient group was node-negative on CT and PET/CT (none had prior chemotherapy, radiotherapy or other malignancies). Genomic DNA provided the template from which TCR beta CDR3 was amplified by two-round multiplex PCR. Specific primers for each TRBV and TRBJ gene were what first-round PCR used. In TCRdb, the multiplex PCR reads were re-called with MiXCR into one record per CDR3 protein. This table holds 10,000 to 15,000 distinct CDR3 sequences, 43% found once. Points from the study as a whole: Some TCR clones were expanded. Whether these clones were tumor-specific was not determined.

Ten or more counts support this clonotype. Its antigen is not identified. The source of this sequence is a donor over 45 with non-small cell lung cancer. The source was PBMCs, collected before or after stereotactic body radiation therapy (not recorded which).

The DNA of the CDR3 is TGTGCCAGCAGCGAGAAAAGGAGAGAGACCCAGTACTTC. Amino acids: CASSEKRRETQYF. V and J are TRBV2 and TRBJ2-5, with unresolved D. V gave up 6 bases and J gave up 4 bases, with 12 bases separating them. The germline CDR1 and CDR2 sequences are SNHLY and FYNNEI. This CDR3 comprises 13 residues.